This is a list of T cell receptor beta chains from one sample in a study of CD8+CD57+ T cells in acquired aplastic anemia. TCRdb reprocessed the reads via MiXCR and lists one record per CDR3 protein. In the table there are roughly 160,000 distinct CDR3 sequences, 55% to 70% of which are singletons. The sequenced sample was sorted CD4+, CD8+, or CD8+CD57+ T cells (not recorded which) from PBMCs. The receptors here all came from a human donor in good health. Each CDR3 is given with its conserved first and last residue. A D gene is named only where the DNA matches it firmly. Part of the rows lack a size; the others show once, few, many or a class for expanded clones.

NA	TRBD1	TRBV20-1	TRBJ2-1	CSASRDRGPGSYNEQFF	TGCAGTGCTAGTCGGGACAGGGGGCCCGGGTCGTACAATGAGCAGTTCTTC
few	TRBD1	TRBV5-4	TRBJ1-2	CASSLSGGDYGYTF	TGTGCCAGCAGCTTGTCAGGGGGTGACTATGGCTACACCTTC
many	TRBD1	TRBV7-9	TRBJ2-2	CASSLGASGQQYTEELFF	TGTGCCAGCAGCTTAGGGGCGTCGGGACAGCAATATACCGAAGAGCTGTTTTTT
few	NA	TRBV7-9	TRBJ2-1	CASSRRLVPYNEQFF	TGTGCCAGCAGCCGAAGACTAGTTCCCTACAATGAGCAGTTCTTC
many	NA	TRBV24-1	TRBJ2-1	CATSDVETSYNEQFF	TGTGCCACCAGTGATGTGGAAACCTCCTACAATGAGCAGTTCTTC
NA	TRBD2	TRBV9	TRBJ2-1	CASSGSTSVNEQFF	TGTGCCAGCAGCGGATCTACTAGCGTTAATGAGCAGTTCTTC
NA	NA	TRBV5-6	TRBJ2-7	CASSPQGDGYEQYF	TGTGCCAGCAGCCCGCAGGGCGATGGCTACGAGCAGTACTTC
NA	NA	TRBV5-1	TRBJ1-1	CASSLTGNEAFF	TGCGCCAGCAGCTTGACAGGTAATGAAGCTTTCTTT
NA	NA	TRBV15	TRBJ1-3	CATSGVMRGNTIYF	TGTGCCACCAGCGGAGTGATGCGAGGAAACACCATATATTTT
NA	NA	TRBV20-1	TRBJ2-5	CSARANGGETQYF	TGCAGTGCTAGAGCTAATGGGGGAGAGACCCAGTACTTC
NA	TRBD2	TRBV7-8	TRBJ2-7	CASSILAGGHEQYF	TGTGCCAGCAGCATACTAGCGGGGGGGCACGAGCAGTACTTC
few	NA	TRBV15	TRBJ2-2	CATSRDDPHELFF	TGTGCCACCAGCAGAGATGATCCCCACGAGCTGTTTTTT
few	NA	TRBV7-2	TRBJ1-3	CASSLSQGNTIYF	TGTGCCAGCAGCTTATCTCAGGGAAACACCATATATTTT
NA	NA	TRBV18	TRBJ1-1	CASSPTPDRRNTEAFF	TGTGCCAGCTCCCCAACGCCCGACAGGAGGAACACTGAAGCTTTCTTT
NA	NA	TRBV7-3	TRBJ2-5	CASSSVVGEAQYF	TGTGCCAGCAGCTCGGTCGTTGGCGAGGCCCAGTACTTC
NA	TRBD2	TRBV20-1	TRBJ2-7	CSARETSGDSYNEQYF	TGCAGTGCTAGGGAGACTAGCGGGGACTCCTACAATGAGCAGTACTTC
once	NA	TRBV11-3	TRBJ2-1	CASSLDPLAYNEQFF	TGTGCCAGCAGCTTAGATCCGCTAGCCTACAATGAGCAGTTCTTC
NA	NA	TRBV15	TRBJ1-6	CATSPSPRPDSPLHF	TGTGCCACCAGCCCCTCGCCCCGGCCGGATTCACCCCTCCACTTT
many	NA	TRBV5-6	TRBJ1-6	CASSLRVSYNSPLHF	TGTGCCAGCAGCTTGAGGGTGTCCTATAATTCACCCCTCCACTTT
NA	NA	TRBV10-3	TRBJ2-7	CAISESRTAYEQYF	TGTGCCATCAGTGAGTCGCGGACAGCCTACGAGCAGTACTTC
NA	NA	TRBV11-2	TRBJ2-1	CASTWARSSYNEQFF	TGTGCCAGCACCTGGGCTAGGAGCTCCTACAATGAGCAGTTCTTC
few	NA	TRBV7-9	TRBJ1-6	CASSLAGSGNSPLHF	TGTGCCAGCAGCTTAGCGGGCAGTGGTAATTCACCCCTCCACTTT
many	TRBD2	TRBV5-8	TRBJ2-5	CASSPGWGGEETQYF	TGTGCCAGCAGCCCCGGGTGGGGGGGTGAAGAGACCCAGTACTTC
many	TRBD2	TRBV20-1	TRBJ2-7	CSARGREGPREQYF	TGCAGTGCTCGCGGGAGGGAGGGCCCTCGGGAGCAGTACTTC
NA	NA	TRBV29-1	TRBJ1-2	CSVAAGNYGYTF	TGCAGCGTCGCGGCGGGAAACTATGGCTACACCTTC
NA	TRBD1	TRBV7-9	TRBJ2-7	CASSLAQDRDEQYF	TGTGCCAGCAGCTTAGCCCAGGACAGGGACGAGCAGTACTTC
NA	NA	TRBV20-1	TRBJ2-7	CSARESYEQYF	TGCAGTGCTAGAGAGTCCTACGAGCAGTACTTC
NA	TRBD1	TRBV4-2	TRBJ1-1	CASSPGVQGNEAFF	TGTGCCAGCAGCCCCGGAGTACAGGGGAATGAAGCTTTCTTT
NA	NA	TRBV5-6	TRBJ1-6	CASRGTGRSNNSPLHF	TGTGCCAGCAGGGGGACTGGACGGAGTAATAATTCACCCCTCCACTTT
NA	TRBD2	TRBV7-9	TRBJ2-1	CASSSQGLAGGVSYNEQFF	TGTGCCAGCAGCTCTCAGGGACTAGCGGGGGGGGTCTCCTACAATGAGCAGTTCTTC
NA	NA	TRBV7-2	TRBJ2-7	CASSLVSGDYEQYF	TGTGCCAGCAGCTTAGTCTCGGGAGACTACGAGCAGTACTTC
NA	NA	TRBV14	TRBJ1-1	CASSQRPGVAEAFF	TGTGCCAGCAGCCAGAGGCCGGGGGTTGCTGAAGCTTTCTTT
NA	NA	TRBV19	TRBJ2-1	CASSTYRVNEQFF	TGTGCCAGTAGTACCTACAGGGTAAATGAGCAGTTCTTC
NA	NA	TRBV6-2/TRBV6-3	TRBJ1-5	CASSYLGRQNNQPQHF	TGTGCCAGCAGTTACCTTGGGCGACAGAATAATCAGCCCCAGCATTTT
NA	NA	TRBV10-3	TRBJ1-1	CATGHRFTEAFF	TGTGCCACGGGACATAGGTTTACTGAAGCTTTCTTT
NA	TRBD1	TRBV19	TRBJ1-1	CASKGTGKDTEAFF	TGTGCCAGTAAAGGGACAGGGAAGGACACTGAAGCTTTCTTT
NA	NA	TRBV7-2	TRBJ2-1	CASTNPGAVAYNEQFF	TGTGCCAGCACCAACCCCGGCGCGGTAGCTTACAATGAGCAGTTCTTC
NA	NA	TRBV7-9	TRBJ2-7	CASSPTRPGSDEQYF	TGTGCCAGCTCACCTACTCGACCGGGTAGCGACGAGCAGTACTTC
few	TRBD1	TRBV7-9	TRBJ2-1	CASSLDRDNEQFF	TGTGCCAGCAGCTTGGACAGGGACAATGAGCAGTTCTTC
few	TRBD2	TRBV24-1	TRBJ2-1	CATSDRTSTDEQFF	TGTGCCACCAGTGATCGGACTAGTACTGATGAGCAGTTCTTC
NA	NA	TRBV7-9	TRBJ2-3	CASSFYQGMTDTQYF	TGTGCCAGCAGCTTTTATCAGGGAATGACAGATACGCAGTATTTT
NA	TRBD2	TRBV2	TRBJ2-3	CAIQGLAGVRDTQYF	TGTGCCATCCAGGGACTAGCGGGGGTTAGAGATACGCAGTATTTT
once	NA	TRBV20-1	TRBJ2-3	CSAGLGVFSTDTQYF	TGCAGTGCTGGGCTGGGAGTGTTTAGCACAGATACGCAGTATTTT
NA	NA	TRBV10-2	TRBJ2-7	CASRGSHEQYF	TGCGCCAGCCGGGGGTCCCACGAGCAGTACTTC
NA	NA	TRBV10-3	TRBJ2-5	CATGFQETQYF	TGTGCCACCGGGTTCCAAGAGACCCAGTACTTC
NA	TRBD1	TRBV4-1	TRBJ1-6	CASSQAPGQTLGSPLHF	TGCGCCAGCAGCCAAGCGCCGGGACAGACCTTGGGTTCACCCCTCCACTTT
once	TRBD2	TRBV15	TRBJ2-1	CATSREFAGAFF	TGTGCCACCAGCAGAGAGTTTGCGGGAGCCTTCTTC
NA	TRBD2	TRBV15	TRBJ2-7	CATSRDIFGGGFDEQYF	TGTGCCACCAGCAGAGATATTTTTGGCGGGGGGTTCGACGAGCAGTACTTC
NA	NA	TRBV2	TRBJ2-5	CASSEGLAGIQETQYF	TGTGCCAGCAGTGAGGGGCTAGCTGGGATCCAAGAGACCCAGTACTTC
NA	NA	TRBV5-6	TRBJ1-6	CASSQLYNSPLHF	TGTGCCAGCAGCCAGCTCTATAATTCACCCCTCCACTTT
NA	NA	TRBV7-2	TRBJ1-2	CASSLAEEAYGYTF	TGTGCCAGCAGCTTAGCGGAGGAGGCCTATGGCTACACCTTC
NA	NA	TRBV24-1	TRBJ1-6	CATSDSTGNSPLHF	TGTGCCACCAGTGATTCGACGGGAAATTCACCCCTCCACTTT
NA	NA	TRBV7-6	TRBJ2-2	CASSPGTNTGELFF	TGTGCCAGCAGTCCCGGGACTAACACCGGGGAGCTGTTTTTT
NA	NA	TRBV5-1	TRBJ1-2	CASSLVSGDGYTF	TGCGCCAGCAGCTTGGTCTCAGGGGATGGCTACACCTTC
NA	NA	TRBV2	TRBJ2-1	CASRSGVAVYNEQFF	TGTGCCAGCAGGTCAGGGGTTGCGGTCTACAATGAGCAGTTCTTC